This entry lists 18 T cell receptor beta chains sequenced from one sample in a study of blood T cell repertoires in COVID-19. Data came from immunoSEQ multiplex PCR; TCRdb stores just in-frame clones and leaves some out. The repertoire holds under 300,000 clones, with over 75% as singletons. The specimen was peripheral blood. Every receptor here comes from a human donor in a cohort sampled during active COVID-19.

In nucleotides, the CDR3 is TGTGCCAGCAGTGCCGGGACAGCGGAGGGCTACACCTTC. Protein product: CASSAGTAEGYTF. This chain connects TRBV6-4 to TRBJ1-2, with 7 positions matching TRBD1. After removal of 4 bases from V and 8 bases from J, the junction contained 7 bases not matched to a gene. The CDR3 has 13 amino acids. CDR1 and CDR2 (germline): MRHNA, SNTAGT.

This clone came up once. This rearrangement joins TRBV3-1 (or the pseudogene TRBV3-2) to TRBJ2-2; TRBD1 aligns across 11 bases. The V and J ends lost 4 bases and 7 bases, in that order; junction bases with no gene match: 5. Germline V gene data show CDR1 as LGHDT and CDR2 as YNNKEL (reference sequence). This CDR3 has 15 amino acids. The CDR3: CASSRRTGGFGELFF. The CDR3 coding sequence is TGTGCCAGCAGCCGCCGGACAGGGGGCTTCGGGGAGCTGTTTTTT.

This clone occurred a few times. This chain joins TRBV9 and TRBJ1-2, with D unclear. Germline values: CDR1 SGDLS, CDR2 YYNGEE. This CDR3 is 16 amino acids long. V lost 1 base and J lost 1, with 14 bases in between. CDR3 nucleotide sequence: TGTGCCAGCAGCGTATTGAACCCAGAAATTAACTATGGCTACACCTTC. Translation: CASSVLNPEINYGYTF.

This clone has a single count. Additional DNA sequences in this sample encode the identical CDR3. The rearrangement joins TRBV11-2 to TRBJ2-1; 8 bases are a match to TRBD2. V lost 3 bases and J lost 0; bases outside the gene matches: 1. Germline values: CDR1 SGHAT, CDR2 FQNNGV. The CDR3 loop spans 15 amino acids. CDR3 amino acids: CASSLSGSSYNEQFF. The CDR3 nucleotides read TGTGCCAGCAGCTTGAGCGGGAGCTCCTACAATGAGCAGTTCTTC.

This clone was found once. The chain couples TRBV5-6 to TRBJ2-2, with D uncertain. This CDR3 spans 14 amino acids. CDR1 SGHDT and CDR2 YYEEEE come from the germline V gene. The V and J ends lost 3 bases and 3 bases respectively, with 9 bases between them. CDR3 region: CASSSLKYTGELFF. As DNA, the CDR3 is TGTGCCAGCAGCTCCCTAAAGTACACCGGGGAGCTGTTTTTT.

Here the CDR3 DNA reads TGTGCCAGCAGCTCCGGAGGACAGGGGGCCGGCAAGACCCAGTACTTC. Protein: CASSSGGQGAGKTQYF. V gene TRBV11-3 combines with J gene TRBJ2-5, with 11 bases lining up with TRBD1. Germline V gene sequence: CDR1 SGHNT, CDR2 YENEEA. The CDR3 runs to 16 residues. V was pared by 4 bases and J by 6 bases, with 10 bases of the junction left unmatched. The full variable domain, in which reference TRBV11-3 and TRBJ2-5 provide the parts outside the CDR3, is EAGVVQSPRYKIIEKKQPVAFWCNPISGHNTLYWYLQNLGQGPELLIRYENEEAVDDSQLPKDRFSAERLKGVDSTLKIQPAELGDSAVYLCASSSGGQGAGKTQYFGPGTRLLVL.

The chain employs TRBV9 and TRBJ1-1, with 9 bases fitting TRBD1. Germline V gene data show CDR1 as SGDLS and CDR2 as YYNGEE. The junction had 7 bases not matched to a gene; V was cut back by 7 bases and J by 6 bases. This CDR3 region has 13 residues. CDR3 residues: CASAGTGLSEAFF. CDR3 coding DNA: TGTGCCAGCGCCGGGACAGGGTTGTCTGAAGCTTTCTTT.

This clone appeared once. The chain joins TRBV5-4 to TRBJ2-1; D is unclear. The CDR3 runs to 16 residues. Looked up from germline, CDR1 is SGHNT and CDR2 is YYREEE (reference sequence). V was trimmed by 0 bases and J by 0 bases, leaving 10 bases between them. As DNA, the CDR3 is TGTGCCAGCAGCTTGGACATGTCGTACTCCTACAATGAGCAGTTCTTC. Translated: CASSLDMSYSYNEQFF.

The V call is TRBV19, the J call TRBJ2-1; 10 nucleotides match TRBD2. V lost 5 bases to trimming and J lost 9 bases; unmatched junction nucleotides: 10. Germline V lookup: CDR1 LNHDA, CDR2 SQIVND (reference sequence). The CDR3 is 15 amino acids. The DNA of the CDR3 is TGTGCCAGTAGTCCCTCTAGCGGGAGAGGGGCTGAGCAGTTCTTC. It specifies CASSPSSGRGAEQFF.

J is TRBJ2-1 and V is TRBV10-3; 8 positions agree with TRBD2. The V gene end was trimmed by 5 bases and the J gene end by 7 bases; junction bases not matched to a gene: 13. Per germline, CDR1 ENHRY and CDR2 SYGVKD. CDR3 length: 16 amino acids. In DNA form, the CDR3 reads TGTGCCATCAGTAAATCACTAGCGGAGGTCGGGAATGAGCAGTTCTTC. It is translated as CAISKSLAEVGNEQFF.

The chain carries TRBV14 and TRBJ1-1; 7 nucleotides line up with TRBD1. The length of the CDR3 is 13 residues. Trimming at V came to 5 bases and at J to 4 bases, leaving 4 bases not matched to a gene. Per the germline V gene, CDR1 is SGHDN and CDR2 is FVKESK. CDR3 coding DNA: TGTGCCAGCAGCTATTACAGGGGCACTGAAGCTTTCTTT. Protein product: CASSYYRGTEAFF. Based on the CDR3 plus reference TRBV14 and TRBJ1-1, the full variable domain is EAGVTQFPSHSVIEKGQTVTLRCDPISGHDNLYWYRRVMGKEIKFLLHFVKESKQDESGMPNNRFLAERTGGTYSTLKVQPAELEDSGVYFCASSYYRGTEAFFGQGTRLTVV.

This chain links TRBV18 with TRBJ2-5, with 7 bases that match TRBD2. Germline trimming cut 5 bases from V and 4 bases from J; bases unmatched to any gene: 4. Looked up from germline, CDR1 is KGHSH and CDR2 is LQKENI. The length of the CDR3 is 13 residues. The CDR3 spells CASSRTRGETQYF. CDR3 DNA sequence: TGTGCCAGCTCAAGGACTAGAGGAGAGACCCAGTACTTC.

This sequence joins TRBV14 and TRBJ2-7; weak D call: TRBD2 (6 bases). The CDR3 length is 15 residues. V lost 4 bases and J 0 bases, leaving 13 bases between the germline ends. Looked up from germline, CDR1 is SGHDN and CDR2 is FVKESK. The CDR3 DNA reads as TGTGCCAGCAGCCGGTCCCGGGGGAGCTCCTACGAGCAGTACTTC. Its protein is CASSRSRGSSYEQYF. Using reference TRBV14 and TRBJ2-7 for the parts outside the CDR3, the full variable domain is EAGVTQFPSHSVIEKGQTVTLRCDPISGHDNLYWYRRVMGKEIKFLLHFVKESKQDESGMPNNRFLAERTGGTYSTLKVQPAELEDSGVYFCASSRSRGSSYEQYFGPGTRLTVT.

This chain joins TRBV19 and TRBJ2-1; 9 bases match TRBD1. Germline V gene data show CDR1 as LNHDA and CDR2 as SQIVND (reference sequence). V dropped 7 bases and J dropped 7; count of bases not matched to a gene: 11. This CDR3 has 15 amino acids. Written as DNA, the CDR3 is TGTGCCAGTACCATGAGGGGACAGGGTAGGAATGAGCAGTTCTTC. It is translated as CASTMRGQGRNEQFF. The complete variable domain, with remaining parts taken from reference TRBV19 and TRBJ2-1, reads DGGITQSPKYLFRKEGQNVTLSCEQNLNHDAMYWYRQDPGQGLRLIYYSQIVNDFQKGDIAEGYSVSREKKESFPLTVTSAQKNPTAFYLCASTMRGQGRNEQFFGPGTRLTVL.

This chain joins TRBV11-2 and TRBJ1-1, with TRBD1 as a possible D gene (6 bases). Trimming cost V 4 bases and J 5 bases, with 20 bases left between them. Germline lookup yields CDR1 SGHAT and CDR2 FQNNGV. This CDR3 is 16 amino acids long. The CDR3 region is CASSSGAQGLRTEAFF. The DNA for the CDR3 is TGTGCCAGCAGCTCCGGGGCTCAGGGGTTGAGGACTGAAGCTTTCTTT.

The gene calls are TRBV2 and TRBJ2-2; 8 nucleotides match TRBD1. Losses at the gene ends were 8 bases for V and 2 bases for J; bases not matched to a gene: 4. Per the germline V gene, CDR1 is SNHLY and CDR2 is FYNNEI. CDR3 length: 14 amino acids. This CDR3 is CASQQGENTGELFF. CDR3 bases: TGTGCCAGCCAACAGGGGGAAAACACCGGGGAGCTGTTTTTT.

The chain uses TRBV5-8 and TRBJ2-7; 8 bases are shared with TRBD1. The CDR3 sequence is 14 residues long. V shed 6 bases and J 2 bases; nucleotides not matched to a gene: 7. Germline CDR1 is SGHTS and CDR2 is YDEGEE. The CDR3 DNA sequence: TGTGCCAGCACCAACAGGGGGTACGCCTACGAGCAGTACTTC. Protein sequence: CASTNRGYAYEQYF.

The chain links TRBV7-2 to TRBJ2-5; maybe TRBD2 (5 bases). Trimming took 3 bases from V and 2 from J, leaving 10 bases between them. CDR3 length: 14 residues. CDR1 and CDR2 (germline): SGHTA, FQGNSA. The CDR3: CASSLRGRQETQYF. The CDR3 nucleotides read TGTGCCAGCAGCTTGCGAGGGAGACAAGAGACCCAGTACTTC.